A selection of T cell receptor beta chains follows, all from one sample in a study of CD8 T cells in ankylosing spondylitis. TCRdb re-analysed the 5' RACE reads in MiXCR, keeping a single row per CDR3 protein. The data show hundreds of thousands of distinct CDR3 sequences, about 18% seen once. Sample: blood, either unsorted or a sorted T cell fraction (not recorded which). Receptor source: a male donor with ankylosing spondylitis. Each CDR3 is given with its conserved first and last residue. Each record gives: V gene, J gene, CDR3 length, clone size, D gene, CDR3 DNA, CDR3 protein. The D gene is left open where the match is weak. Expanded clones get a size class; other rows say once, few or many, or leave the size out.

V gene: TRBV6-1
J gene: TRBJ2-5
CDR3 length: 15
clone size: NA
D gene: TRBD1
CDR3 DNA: TGTGCCAGCAGGGGGACAGGGGGACTCCAAGAGACCCAGTACTTC
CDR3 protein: CASRGTGGLQETQYF

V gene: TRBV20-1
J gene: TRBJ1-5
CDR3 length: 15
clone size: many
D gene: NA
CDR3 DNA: TGCAGTGCTAGGGTTGGGCTCCACCCTAATCAGCCCCAGCATTTT
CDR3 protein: CSARVGLHPNQPQHF

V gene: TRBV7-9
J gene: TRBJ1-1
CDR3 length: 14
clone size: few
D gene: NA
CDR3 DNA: TGTGCCAGCAGCGACCTGGACTGGAACACTGAAGCTTTCTTT
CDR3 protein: CASSDLDWNTEAFF

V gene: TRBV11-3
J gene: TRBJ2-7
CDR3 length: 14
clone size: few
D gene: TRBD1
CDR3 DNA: TGTGCCAGCAGCCCACGGACAGGGGGCCACGAGCAGTACTTC
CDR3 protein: CASSPRTGGHEQYF

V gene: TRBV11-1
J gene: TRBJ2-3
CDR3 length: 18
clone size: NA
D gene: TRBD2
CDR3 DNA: TGTGCCAGCAGCTCCTTAACCCTGACTAGCGGGAAAACAGATACGCAGTATTTT
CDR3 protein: CASSSLTLTSGKTDTQYF

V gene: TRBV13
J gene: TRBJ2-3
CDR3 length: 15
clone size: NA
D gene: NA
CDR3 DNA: TGTGCCAGCAGCTTAGGGCCAGGGACCACAGATACGCAGTATTTT
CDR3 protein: CASSLGPGTTDTQYF

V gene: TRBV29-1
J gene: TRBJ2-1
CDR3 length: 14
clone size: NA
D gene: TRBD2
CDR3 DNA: TGCAGCGTCCCCTTGCGGGGGGGATACAATGAGCAGTTCTTC
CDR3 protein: CSVPLRGGYNEQFF

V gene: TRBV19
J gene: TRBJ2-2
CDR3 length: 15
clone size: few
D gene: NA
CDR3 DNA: TGTGCCAGTACAGACCGGGGGGCCAACACCGGGGAGCTGTTTTTT
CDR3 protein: CASTDRGANTGELFF

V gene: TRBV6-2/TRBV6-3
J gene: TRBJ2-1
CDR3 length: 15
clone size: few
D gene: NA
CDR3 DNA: TGTGCCAGCAGTTATCTCAGGGGGGCCTACAATGAGCAGTTCTTC
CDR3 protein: CASSYLRGAYNEQFF

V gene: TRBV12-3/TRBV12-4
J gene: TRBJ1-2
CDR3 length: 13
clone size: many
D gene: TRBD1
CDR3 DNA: TGTGCCAGCAACACAGGGGGTAACTATGGCTACACCTTC
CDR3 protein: CASNTGGNYGYTF

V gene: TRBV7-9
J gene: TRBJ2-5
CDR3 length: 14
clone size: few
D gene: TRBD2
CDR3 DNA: TGTGCCAGCAGCTTTAGCGGGACGGGAGAGACCCAGTACTTC
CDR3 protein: CASSFSGTGETQYF

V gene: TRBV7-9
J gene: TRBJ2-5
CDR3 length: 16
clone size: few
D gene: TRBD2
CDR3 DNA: TGTGCCAGCAGCTTCCTAGCGGGAGGGTTAGAAGAGACCCAGTACTTC
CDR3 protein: CASSFLAGGLEETQYF

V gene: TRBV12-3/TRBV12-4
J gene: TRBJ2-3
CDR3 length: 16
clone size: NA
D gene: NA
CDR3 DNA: TGTGCCAGCAGTCCACAAGAGGGCAGAAGCACAGATACGCAGTATTTT
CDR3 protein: CASSPQEGRSTDTQYF

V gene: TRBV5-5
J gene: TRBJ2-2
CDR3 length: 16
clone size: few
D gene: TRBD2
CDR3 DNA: TGTGCCAGCAGCTTATCGGGACTAGCGGACACCGGGGAGCTGTTTTTT
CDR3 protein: CASSLSGLADTGELFF

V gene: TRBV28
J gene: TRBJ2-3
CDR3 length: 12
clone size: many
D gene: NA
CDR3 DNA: TGTGCCAGCAGTTTAAACGGAGATACGCAGTATTTT
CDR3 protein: CASSLNGDTQYF

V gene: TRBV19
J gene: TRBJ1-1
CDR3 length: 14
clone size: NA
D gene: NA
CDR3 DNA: TGTGCCAGTAGTATATATTCAACGAACACTGAAGCTTTCTTT
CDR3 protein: CASSIYSTNTEAFF

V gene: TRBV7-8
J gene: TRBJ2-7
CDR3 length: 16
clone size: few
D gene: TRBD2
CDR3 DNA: TGTGCCAGCAGCTTAGCTGACGGACTAGCGGGAGACGAGCAGTACTTC
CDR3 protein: CASSLADGLAGDEQYF

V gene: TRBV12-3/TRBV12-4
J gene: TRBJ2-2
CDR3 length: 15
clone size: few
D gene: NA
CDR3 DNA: TGTGCCAGCAGTTTTGGGGTGTGGGACACCGGGGAGCTGTTTTTT
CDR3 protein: CASSFGVWDTGELFF

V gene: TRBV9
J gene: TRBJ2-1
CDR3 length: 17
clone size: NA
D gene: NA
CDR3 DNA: TGTGCCAGCAGCGTACGGGGGGCAGGAGACTCCTACAATGAGCAGTTCTTC
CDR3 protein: CASSVRGAGDSYNEQFF

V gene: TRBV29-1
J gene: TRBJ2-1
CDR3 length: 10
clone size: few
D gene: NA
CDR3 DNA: TGCAGCGTTGATGACAATGAGCAGTTCTTC
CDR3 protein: CSVDDNEQFF

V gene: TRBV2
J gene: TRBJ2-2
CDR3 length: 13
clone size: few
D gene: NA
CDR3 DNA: TGTGCCAGCAGCCTGGGGGATATCGGGGAGCTGTTTTTT
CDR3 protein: CASSLGDIGELFF

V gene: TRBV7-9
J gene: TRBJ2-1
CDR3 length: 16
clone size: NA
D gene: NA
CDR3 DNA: TGTGCCAGCAGCTTCCGCGACAGCCTAAGGGTCAATGAGCAGTTCTTC
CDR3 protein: CASSFRDSLRVNEQFF

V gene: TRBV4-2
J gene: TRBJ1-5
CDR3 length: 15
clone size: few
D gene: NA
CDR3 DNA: TGTGCCAGCAGCCAAGGCACAGATAGCAATCAGCCCCAGCATTTT
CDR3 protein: CASSQGTDSNQPQHF

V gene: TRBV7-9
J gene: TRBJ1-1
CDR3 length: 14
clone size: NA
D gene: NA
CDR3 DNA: TGTGCCAGCAGCTTCCTGGGGATGAACACTGAAGCTTTCTTT
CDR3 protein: CASSFLGMNTEAFF

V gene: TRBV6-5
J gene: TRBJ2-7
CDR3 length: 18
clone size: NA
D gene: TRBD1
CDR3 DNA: TGTGCCAGCAGTTACTCGATCGTAGGGACAGGGGAAAAGTACGAGCAGTACTTC
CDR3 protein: CASSYSIVGTGEKYEQYF

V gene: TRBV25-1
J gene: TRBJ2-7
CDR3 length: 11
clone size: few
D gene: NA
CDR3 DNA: TGTGCCAGCACGGGACAATACGAGCAGTACTTC
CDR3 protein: CASTGQYEQYF

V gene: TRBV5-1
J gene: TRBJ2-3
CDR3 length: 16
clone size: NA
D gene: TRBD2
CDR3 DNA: TGCGCCAGCAGCTTGGGTCCGGGGGGGCTCACAGATACGCAGTATTTT
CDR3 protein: CASSLGPGGLTDTQYF

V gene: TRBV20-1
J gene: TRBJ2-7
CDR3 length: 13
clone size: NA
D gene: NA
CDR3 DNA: TGCAGTGCTAGATACGGGAACTCCTACGAGCAGTACTTC
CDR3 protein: CSARYGNSYEQYF

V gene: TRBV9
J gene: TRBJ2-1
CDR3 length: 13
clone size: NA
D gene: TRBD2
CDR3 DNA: TGTGCCAGCAGCGTAGGGACTAGTGGTGAGCAGCTCTTC
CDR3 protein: CASSVGTSGEQLF

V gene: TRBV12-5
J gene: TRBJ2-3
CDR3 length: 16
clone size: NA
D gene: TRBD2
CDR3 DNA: TGTGCTAGTGGTTCGAGGACTAGCGACTTAGATCATACGCAGTATTTT
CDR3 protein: CASGSRTSDLDHTQYF

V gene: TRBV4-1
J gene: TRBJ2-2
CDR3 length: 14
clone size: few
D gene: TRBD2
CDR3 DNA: TGCGCCAGCAGTGGGACTAGCGGGTCCGGGGAGCTGTTTTTT
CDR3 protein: CASSGTSGSGELFF

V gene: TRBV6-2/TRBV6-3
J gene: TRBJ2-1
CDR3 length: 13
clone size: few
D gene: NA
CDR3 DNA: TGTGCCAGCAGGGGCCTCTTAACCAATGAGCAGTTCTTC
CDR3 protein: CASRGLLTNEQFF

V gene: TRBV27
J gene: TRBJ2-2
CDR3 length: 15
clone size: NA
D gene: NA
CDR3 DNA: TGTGCCAGCAGTTTATTTGCAGCTAACACCGGGGAGCTGTTTTTT
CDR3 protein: CASSLFAANTGELFF

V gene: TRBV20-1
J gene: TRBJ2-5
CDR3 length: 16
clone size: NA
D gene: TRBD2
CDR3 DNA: TGCAGTGCTAGTAGCCTAGCGGGGGGGTTCATAGAGACCCAGTACTTC
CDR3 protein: CSASSLAGGFIETQYF

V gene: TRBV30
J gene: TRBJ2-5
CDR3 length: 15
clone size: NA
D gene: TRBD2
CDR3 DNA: TGTGCCTGGACTGCTGGGGTAGCGGGAGAAGAGACCCAGTACTTC
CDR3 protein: CAWTAGVAGEETQYF

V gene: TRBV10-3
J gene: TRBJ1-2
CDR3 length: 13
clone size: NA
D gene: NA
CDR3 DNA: TGTGCCATATCGACACCTACCAACTATGGCTACACCTTC
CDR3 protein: CAISTPTNYGYTF

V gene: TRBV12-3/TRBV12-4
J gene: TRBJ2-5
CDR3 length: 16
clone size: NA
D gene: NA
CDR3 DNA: TGTGCCACCAGCGGCACACCCTCGCAGTTTAGGGAGACCCAGTACTTC
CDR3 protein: CATSGTPSQFRETQYF

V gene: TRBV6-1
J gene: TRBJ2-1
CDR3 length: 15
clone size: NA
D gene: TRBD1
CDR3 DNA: TGTGCCAGCAGTAAACAGGGGGTTGGTTACAATGAGCAGTTCTTC
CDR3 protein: CASSKQGVGYNEQFF

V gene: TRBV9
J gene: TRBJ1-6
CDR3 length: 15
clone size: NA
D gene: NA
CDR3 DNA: TGTGCCAGCAGCGAATCGAGGGATTATAATTCACCCCTCCACTTT
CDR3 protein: CASSESRDYNSPLHF

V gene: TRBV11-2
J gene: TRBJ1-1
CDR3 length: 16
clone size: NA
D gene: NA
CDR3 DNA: TGTGCCAGCAGCTTAGAGCCCTCAGGGCCCCGGCGTGAAGCTTTCTTT
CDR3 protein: CASSLEPSGPRREAFF

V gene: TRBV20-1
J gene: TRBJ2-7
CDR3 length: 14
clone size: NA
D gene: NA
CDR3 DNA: TGCAGTGCTAGGGATCCACAGGGACCCTACGAGCAGTACTTC
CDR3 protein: CSARDPQGPYEQYF

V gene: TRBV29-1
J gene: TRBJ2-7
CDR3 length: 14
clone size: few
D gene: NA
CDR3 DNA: TGCAGCGTTGAAGAGGCCGACAGAGCCTACGAGCAGTACTTC
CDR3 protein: CSVEEADRAYEQYF

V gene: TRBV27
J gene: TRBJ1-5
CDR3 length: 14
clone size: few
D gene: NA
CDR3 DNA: TGTGCCAGCAGTCCGGACGTTAGCAATCAGCCCCAGCATTTT
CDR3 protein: CASSPDVSNQPQHF

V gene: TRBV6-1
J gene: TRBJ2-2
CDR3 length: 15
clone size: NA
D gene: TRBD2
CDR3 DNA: TGTGCCAGCAGCTCCGGACTAGCGGGAACCGGGGAGCTGTTTTTT
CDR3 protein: CASSSGLAGTGELFF

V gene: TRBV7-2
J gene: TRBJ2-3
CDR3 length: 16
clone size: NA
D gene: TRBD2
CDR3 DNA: TGTGCCAGCAGCCTCCGACTAGCGGGTCAACAAAATACGCAGTATTTT
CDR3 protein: CASSLRLAGQQNTQYF

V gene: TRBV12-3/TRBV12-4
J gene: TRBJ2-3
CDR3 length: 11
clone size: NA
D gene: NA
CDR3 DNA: TGTGCCATAGGGCCCGACAGTGCGCAGTATTTT
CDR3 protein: CAIGPDSAQYF